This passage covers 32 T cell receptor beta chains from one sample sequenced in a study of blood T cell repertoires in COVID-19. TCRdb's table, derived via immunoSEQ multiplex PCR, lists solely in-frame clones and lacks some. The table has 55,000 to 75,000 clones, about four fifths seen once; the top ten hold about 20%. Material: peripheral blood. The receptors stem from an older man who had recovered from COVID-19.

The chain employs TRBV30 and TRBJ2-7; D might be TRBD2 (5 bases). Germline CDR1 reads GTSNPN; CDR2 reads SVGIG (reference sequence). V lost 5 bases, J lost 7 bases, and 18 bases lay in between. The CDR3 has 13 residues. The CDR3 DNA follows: TGTGCCTGGGATTCGGGGAGCCACGGGGAGCAGTACTTC. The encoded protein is CAWDSGSHGEQYF.

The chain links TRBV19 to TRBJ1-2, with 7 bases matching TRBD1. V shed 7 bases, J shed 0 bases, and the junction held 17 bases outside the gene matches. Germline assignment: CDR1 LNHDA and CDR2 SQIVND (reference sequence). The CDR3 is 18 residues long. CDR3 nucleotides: TGTGCCAGTACCCTAAAGGCCCCTGACAGGGCAGCTAACTATGGCTACACCTTC. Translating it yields CASTLKAPDRAANYGYTF.

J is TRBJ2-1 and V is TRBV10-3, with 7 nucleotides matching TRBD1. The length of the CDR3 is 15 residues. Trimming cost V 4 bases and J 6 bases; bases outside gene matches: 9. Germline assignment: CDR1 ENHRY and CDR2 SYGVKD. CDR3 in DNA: TGTGCCATCAGTGTGGGAACAGGGGCCGGCAATGAGCAGTTCTTC. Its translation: CAISVGTGAGNEQFF.

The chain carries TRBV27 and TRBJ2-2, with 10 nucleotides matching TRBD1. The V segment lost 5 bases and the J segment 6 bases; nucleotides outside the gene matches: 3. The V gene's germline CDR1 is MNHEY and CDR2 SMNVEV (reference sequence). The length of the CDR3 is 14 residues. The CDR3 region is CASSRQGASGELFF. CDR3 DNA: TGTGCCAGCAGTAGACAGGGGGCATCCGGGGAGCTGTTTTTT.

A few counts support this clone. CDR3 in DNA: TGTGCCAGCAGACTAAGATCTGAAGCTTTCTTT. Translated: CASRLRSEAFF. This chain joins TRBV12-3 or TRBV12-4 and TRBJ1-1; no clear D. V was pared by 6 bases and J by 6 bases, with 8 bases between. The CDR3 consists of 11 residues.

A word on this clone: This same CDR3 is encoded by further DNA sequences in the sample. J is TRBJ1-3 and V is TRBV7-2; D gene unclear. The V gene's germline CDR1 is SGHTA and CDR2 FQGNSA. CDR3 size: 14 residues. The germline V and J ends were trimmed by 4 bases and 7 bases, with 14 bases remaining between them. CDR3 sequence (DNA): TGTGCCAGCAGCTCCGGCTCCGGCGGGAACACCATATATTTT. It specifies CASSSGSGGNTIYF.

The CDR3 coding sequence is TGTGCCAGCAGCGACCGGGACTTAGCCTCCTACGAGCAGTACTTC. Translated, it gives CASSDRDLASYEQYF. The rearrangement uses TRBV3-1 (or the pseudogene TRBV3-2) and TRBJ2-7, with a possible D match to TRBD2 (6 bases). Germline CDR1 and CDR2: LGHDT and YNNKEL (reference sequence). V was trimmed by 5 bases and J by 0 bases, leaving 14 bases between them. The CDR3 has 15 residues.

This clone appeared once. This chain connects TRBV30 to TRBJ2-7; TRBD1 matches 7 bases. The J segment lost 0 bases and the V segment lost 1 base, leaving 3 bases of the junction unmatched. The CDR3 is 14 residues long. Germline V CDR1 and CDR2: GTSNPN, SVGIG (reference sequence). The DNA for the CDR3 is TGTGCCTGGAGTGAGTCAGGGGGCTCCTACGAGCAGTACTTC. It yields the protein CAWSESGGSYEQYF.

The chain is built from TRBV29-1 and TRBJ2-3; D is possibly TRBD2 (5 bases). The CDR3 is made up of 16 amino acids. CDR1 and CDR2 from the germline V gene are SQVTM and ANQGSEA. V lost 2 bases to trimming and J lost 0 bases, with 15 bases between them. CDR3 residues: CSVEKAGGLSTDTQYF. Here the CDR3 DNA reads TGCAGCGTTGAAAAGGCAGGCGGGCTTAGCACAGATACGCAGTATTTT.

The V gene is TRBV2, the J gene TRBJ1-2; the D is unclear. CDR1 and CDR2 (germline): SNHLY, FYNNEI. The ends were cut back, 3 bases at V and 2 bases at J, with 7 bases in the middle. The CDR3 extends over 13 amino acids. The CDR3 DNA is TGTGCCAGCAGTGACTACAGCAACTATGGCTACACCTTC. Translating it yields CASSDYSNYGYTF.

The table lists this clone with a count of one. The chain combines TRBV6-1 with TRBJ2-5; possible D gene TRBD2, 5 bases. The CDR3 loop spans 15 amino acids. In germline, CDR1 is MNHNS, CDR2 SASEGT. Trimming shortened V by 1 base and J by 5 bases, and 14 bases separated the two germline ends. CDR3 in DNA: TGTGCCAGCAGTGAAGTTGGTGGCGGGTGGGAGACCCAGTACTTC. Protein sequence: CASSEVGGGWETQYF.

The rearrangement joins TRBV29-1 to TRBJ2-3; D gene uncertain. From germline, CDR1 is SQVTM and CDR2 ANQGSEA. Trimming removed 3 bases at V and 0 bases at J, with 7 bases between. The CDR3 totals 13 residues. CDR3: CSVEYQSTDTQYF. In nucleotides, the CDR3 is TGCAGCGTTGAGTACCAGAGCACAGATACGCAGTATTTT.

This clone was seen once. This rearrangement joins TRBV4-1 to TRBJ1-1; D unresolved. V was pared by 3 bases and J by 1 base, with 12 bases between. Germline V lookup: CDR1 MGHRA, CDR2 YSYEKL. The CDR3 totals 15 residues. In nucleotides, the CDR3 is TGCGCCAGCAGCCAGAATGGACTGGAGAACACTGAAGCTTTCTTT. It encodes CASSQNGLENTEAFF.

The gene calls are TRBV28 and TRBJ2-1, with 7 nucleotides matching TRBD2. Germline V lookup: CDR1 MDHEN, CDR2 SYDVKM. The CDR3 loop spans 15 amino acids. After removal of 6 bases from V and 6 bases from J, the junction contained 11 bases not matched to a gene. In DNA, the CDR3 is TGTGCCAGCAGCCCTGACTGGCGGGGGACCAATGAGCAGTTCTTC. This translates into CASSPDWRGTNEQFF.

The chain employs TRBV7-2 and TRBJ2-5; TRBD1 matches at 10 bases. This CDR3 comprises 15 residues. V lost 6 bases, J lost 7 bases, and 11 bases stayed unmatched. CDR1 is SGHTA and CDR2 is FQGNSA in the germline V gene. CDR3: CASSPGQGSLGTQYF. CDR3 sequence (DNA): TGTGCCAGCAGTCCGGGACAGGGGTCGTTGGGGACCCAGTACTTC.

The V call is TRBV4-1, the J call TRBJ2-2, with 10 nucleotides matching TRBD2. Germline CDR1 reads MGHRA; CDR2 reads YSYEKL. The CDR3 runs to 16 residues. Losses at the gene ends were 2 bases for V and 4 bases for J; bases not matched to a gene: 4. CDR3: CASSQSSGRATGELFF. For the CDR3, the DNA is TGCGCCAGCAGCCAATCCAGCGGGAGGGCCACCGGGGAGCTGTTTTTT.

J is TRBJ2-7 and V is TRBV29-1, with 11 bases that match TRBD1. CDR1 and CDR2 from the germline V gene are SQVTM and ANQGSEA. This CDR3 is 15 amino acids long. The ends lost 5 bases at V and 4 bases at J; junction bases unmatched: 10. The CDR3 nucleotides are TGCAGCGTTCAACCCGGGGACAGGGGGGGATACGAGCAGTACTTC. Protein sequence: CSVQPGDRGGYEQYF.

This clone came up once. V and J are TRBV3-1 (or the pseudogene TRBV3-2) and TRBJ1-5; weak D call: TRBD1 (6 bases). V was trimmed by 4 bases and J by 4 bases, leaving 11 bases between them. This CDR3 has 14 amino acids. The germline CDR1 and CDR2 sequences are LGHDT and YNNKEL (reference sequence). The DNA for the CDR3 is TGTGCCAGCAGCCCCGGACAGCGGAATCAGCCCCAGCATTTT. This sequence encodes CASSPGQRNQPQHF.

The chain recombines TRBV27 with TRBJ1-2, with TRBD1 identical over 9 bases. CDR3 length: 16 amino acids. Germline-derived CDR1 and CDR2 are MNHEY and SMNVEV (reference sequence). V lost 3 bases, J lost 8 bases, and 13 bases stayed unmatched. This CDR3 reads CASSFHRDRDLGGYTF. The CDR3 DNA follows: TGTGCCAGCAGTTTTCACCGGGACAGGGATTTAGGAGGCTACACCTTC.

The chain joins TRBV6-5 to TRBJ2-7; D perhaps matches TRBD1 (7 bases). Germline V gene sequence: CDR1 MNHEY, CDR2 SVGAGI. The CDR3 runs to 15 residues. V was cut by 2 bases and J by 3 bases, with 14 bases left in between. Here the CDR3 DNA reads TGTGCCAGCAGTTACGTGGCAGGGGGGCTCTACGAGCAGTACTTC. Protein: CASSYVAGGLYEQYF.

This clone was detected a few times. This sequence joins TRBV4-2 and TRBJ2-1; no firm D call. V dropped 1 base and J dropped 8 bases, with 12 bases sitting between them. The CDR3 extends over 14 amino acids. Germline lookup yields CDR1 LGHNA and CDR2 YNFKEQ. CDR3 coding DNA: TGTGCCAGCAGCCAAGTGGGCAGGAAGGATGAGCAGTTCTTC. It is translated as CASSQVGRKDEQFF.

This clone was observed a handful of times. CDR3: CASSLFTGGVNTEAFF. CDR3 nucleotides: TGTGCCAGCAGTTTATTCACCGGGGGAGTGAACACTGAAGCTTTCTTT. The chain has TRBV27 and TRBJ1-1, with a weak D call TRBD1 (5 bases). V lost 1 base to trimming and J lost 0 bases, with 12 bases between them. CDR3 length: 16 amino acids. The germline V gene encodes CDR1 MNHEY and CDR2 SMNVEV (reference sequence).

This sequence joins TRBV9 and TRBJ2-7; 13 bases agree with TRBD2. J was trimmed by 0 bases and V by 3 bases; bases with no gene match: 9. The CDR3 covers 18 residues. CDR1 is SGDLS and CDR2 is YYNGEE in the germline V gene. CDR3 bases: TGTGCCAGCAGCGCCGGGACTAGCGGGGCAAGGGGCTCCTACGAGCAGTACTTC. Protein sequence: CASSAGTSGARGSYEQYF.

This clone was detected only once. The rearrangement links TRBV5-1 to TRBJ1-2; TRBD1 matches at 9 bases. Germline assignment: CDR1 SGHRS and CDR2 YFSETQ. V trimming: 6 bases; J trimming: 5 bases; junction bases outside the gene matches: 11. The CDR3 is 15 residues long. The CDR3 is CASTDGQGRGYGYTF. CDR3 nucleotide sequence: TGCGCCAGCACAGACGGACAGGGGAGGGGATATGGCTACACCTTC.

For the CDR3, the DNA is TGTGCCTGGAGTGTAAACAGTAACTACGAGCAGTACTTC. Its protein is CAWSVNSNYEQYF. J is TRBJ2-7 and V is TRBV30; D remains unclear. The length of the CDR3 is 13 residues. Germline CDR1 reads GTSNPN; CDR2 reads SVGIG (reference sequence). Trimming took 0 bases from V and 3 from J, leaving 9 bases between them.

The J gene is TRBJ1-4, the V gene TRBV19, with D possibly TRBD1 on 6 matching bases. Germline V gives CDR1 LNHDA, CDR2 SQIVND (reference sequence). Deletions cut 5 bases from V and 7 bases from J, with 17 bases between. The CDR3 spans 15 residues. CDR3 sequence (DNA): TGTGCCAGTAGTCCGCGACAGGTCCAGAGTGAAAAACTGTTTTTT. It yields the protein CASSPRQVQSEKLFF. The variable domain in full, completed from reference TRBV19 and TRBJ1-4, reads DGGITQSPKYLFRKEGQNVTLSCEQNLNHDAMYWYRQDPGQGLRLIYYSQIVNDFQKGDIAEGYSVSREKKESFPLTVTSAQKNPTAFYLCASSPRQVQSEKLFFGSGTQLSVL.

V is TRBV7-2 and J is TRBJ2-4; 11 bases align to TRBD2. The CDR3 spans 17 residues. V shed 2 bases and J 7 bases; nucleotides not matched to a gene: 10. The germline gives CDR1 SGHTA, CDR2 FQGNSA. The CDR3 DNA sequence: TGTGCCAGCAGCTTATGGACTAGCGGGTCAGTGGCGAACATTCAGTACTTC. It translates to CASSLWTSGSVANIQYF.

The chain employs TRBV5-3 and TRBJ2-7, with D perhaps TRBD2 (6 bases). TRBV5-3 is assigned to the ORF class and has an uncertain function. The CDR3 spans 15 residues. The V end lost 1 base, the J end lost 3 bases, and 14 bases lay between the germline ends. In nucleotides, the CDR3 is TGTGCCAGAAGCTTGCACCTCGCGGGAAACTACGAGCAGTACTTC. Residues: CARSLHLAGNYEQYF.

CDR3 nucleotide sequence: TGTGCCAGCAGCTCGGAACCTCAGGGGGCTGGCGGGGAGCTGTTTTTT. Translated: CASSSEPQGAGGELFF. The rearrangement joins TRBV11-2 to TRBJ2-2; 8 bases are a match to TRBD1. From germline, CDR1 is SGHAT and CDR2 FQNNGV. J was trimmed by 7 bases and V by 4 bases; bases with no gene match: 11. The CDR3 is made up of 16 amino acids.

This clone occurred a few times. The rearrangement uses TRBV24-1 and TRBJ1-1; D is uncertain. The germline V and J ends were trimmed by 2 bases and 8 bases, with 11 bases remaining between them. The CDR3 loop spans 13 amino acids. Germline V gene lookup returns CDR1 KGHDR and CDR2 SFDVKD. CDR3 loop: CATSDYKENEAFF. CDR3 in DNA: TGTGCCACCAGTGATTACAAGGAGAACGAAGCTTTCTTT.

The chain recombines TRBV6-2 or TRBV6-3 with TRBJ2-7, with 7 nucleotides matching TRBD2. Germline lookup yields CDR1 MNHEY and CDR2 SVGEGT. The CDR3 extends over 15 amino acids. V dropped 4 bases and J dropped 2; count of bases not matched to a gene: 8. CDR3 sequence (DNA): TGTGCCAGCAGTTTTCGCGGACTAGGGACCTACGAGCAGTACTTC. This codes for CASSFRGLGTYEQYF.

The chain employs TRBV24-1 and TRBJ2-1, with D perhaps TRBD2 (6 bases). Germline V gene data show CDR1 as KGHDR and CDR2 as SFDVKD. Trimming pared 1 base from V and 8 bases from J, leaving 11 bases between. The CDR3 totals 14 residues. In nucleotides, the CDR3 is TGTGCCACCAGTGATTTATCATCGGGGGATGAGCAGTTCTTC. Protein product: CATSDLSSGDEQFF.